The clone carrying this T cell receptor (beta chain) was recorded once. These data are taken from a study of T cell changes during pregnancy in multiple sclerosis. This CDR3 spans 15 amino acids. The germline gives CDR1 MNHEY, CDR2 SVGAGI. Produced via immunoSEQ multiplex PCR; TCRdb's table is partial and in-frame only. The repertoire includes roughly 80,000 clones, approximately 89% of them detected once, and 1.5% to 2% sits in the top ten. V gene TRBV6-5 combines with J gene TRBJ2-5; 11 nucleotides line up with TRBD1. The assigned J gene may be wrong: the sequence end matches TRBJ2-7 better. The sequenced sample was peripheral blood, obtained before pregnancy. The sequence derives from a female donor with multiple sclerosis, enrolled in a pregnancy study. In nucleotides, the CDR3 is TGTGCCAGCAGTCGTGGGACAGGGGGTGTCTACGAGCAGTACTTC. This gives the protein CASSRGTGGVYEQYF.